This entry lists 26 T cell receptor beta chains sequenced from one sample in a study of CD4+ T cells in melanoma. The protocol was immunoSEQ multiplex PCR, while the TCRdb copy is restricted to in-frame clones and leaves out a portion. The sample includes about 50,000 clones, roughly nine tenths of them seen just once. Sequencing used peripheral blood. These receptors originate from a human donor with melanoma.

CDR3 sequence: CATSRDRWNSPLHF. The CDR3 coding sequence is TGTGCCACCAGCAGAGACAGGTGGAATTCACCCCTCCACTTT. The rearrangement links TRBV15 to TRBJ1-6, with D uncertain. The CDR3 runs to 14 residues. The V end lost 0 bases, the J end lost 7 bases, and 7 bases lay between the germline ends. The germline V gene encodes CDR1 LNHNV and CDR2 YYDKDF (reference sequence). Drawing the rest from reference TRBV15 and TRBJ1-6, the complete variable domain is DAMVIQNPRYQVTQFGKPVTLSCSQTLNHNVMYWYQQKSSQAPKLLFHYYDKDFNNEADTPDNFQSRRPNTSFCFLDIRSPGLGDTAMYLCATSRDRWNSPLHFGNGTRLTVT.

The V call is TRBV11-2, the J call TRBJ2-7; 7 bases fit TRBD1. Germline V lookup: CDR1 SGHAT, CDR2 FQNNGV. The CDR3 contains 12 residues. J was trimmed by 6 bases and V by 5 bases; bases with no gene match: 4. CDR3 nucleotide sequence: TGTGCCAGCAGCCTCACAGGGGCCGAGCAGTACTTC. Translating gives CASSLTGAEQYF.

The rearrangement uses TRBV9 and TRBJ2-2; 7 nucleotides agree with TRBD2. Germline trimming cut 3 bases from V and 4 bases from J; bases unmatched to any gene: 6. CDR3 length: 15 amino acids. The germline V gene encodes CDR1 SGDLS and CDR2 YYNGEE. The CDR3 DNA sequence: TGTGCCAGCAGCGACGGACTAGGGACCACCGGGGAGCTGTTTTTT. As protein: CASSDGLGTTGELFF.

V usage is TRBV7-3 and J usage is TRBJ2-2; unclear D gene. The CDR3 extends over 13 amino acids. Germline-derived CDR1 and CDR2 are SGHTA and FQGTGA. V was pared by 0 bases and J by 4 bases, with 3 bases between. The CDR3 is CASSLTATGELFF. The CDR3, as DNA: TGTGCCAGCAGCTTAACTGCCACCGGGGAGCTGTTTTTT.

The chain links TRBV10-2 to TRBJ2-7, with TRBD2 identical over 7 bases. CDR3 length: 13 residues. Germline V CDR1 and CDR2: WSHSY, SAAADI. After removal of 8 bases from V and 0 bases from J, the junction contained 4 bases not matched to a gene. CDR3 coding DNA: TGCGCCAGCCTGCGGGGGAGCTCCTACGAGCAGTACTTC. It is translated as CASLRGSSYEQYF.

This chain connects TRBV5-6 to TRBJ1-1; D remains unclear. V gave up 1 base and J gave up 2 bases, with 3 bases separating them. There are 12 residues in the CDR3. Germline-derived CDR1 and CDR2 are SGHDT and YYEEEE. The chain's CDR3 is CASSLRNTEAFF. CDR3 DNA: TGTGCCAGCAGCTTGAGAAACACTGAAGCTTTCTTT. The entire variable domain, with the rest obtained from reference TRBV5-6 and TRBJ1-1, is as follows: DAGVTQSPTHLIKTRGQQVTLRCSPKSGHDTVSWYQQALGQGPQFIFQYYEEEERQRGNFPDRFSGHQFPNYSSELNVNALLLGDSALYLCASSLRNTEAFFGQGTRLTVV.

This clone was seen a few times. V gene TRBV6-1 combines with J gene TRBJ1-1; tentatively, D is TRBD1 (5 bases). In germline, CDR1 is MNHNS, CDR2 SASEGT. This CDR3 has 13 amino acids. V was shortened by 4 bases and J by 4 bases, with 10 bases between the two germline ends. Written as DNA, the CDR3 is TGTGCCAGCAGTGTTCAGGGAAGCACTGAAGCTTTCTTT. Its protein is CASSVQGSTEAFF.

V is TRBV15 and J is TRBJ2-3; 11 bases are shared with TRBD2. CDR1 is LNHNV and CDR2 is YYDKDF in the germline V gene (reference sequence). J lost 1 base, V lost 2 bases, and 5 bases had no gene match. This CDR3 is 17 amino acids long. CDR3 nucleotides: TGTGCCACCAGCAGACGAATTAGCGGGGGGGGCACAGATACGCAGTATTTT. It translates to CATSRRISGGGTDTQYF.

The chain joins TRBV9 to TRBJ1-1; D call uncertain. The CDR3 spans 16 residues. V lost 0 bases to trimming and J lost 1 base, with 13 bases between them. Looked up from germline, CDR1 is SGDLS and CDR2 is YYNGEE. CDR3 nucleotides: TGTGCCAGCAGCGTAGGGCTGGGGTCCTGGAACACTGAAGCTTTCTTT. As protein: CASSVGLGSWNTEAFF.

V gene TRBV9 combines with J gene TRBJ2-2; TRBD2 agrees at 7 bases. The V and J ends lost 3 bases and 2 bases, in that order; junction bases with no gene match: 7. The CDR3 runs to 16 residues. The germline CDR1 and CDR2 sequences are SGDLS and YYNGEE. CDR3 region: CASSARGGINTGELFF. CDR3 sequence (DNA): TGTGCCAGCAGCGCAAGGGGAGGGATCAACACCGGGGAGCTGTTTTTT.

Here the CDR3 reads CASSRWGNTEAFF. The CDR3 nucleotides are TGTGCCAGCTCACGGTGGGGAAACACTGAAGCTTTCTTT. The chain recombines TRBV18 with TRBJ1-1, with D hard to call. V was clipped by 4 bases and J by 2 bases, with 8 bases between them. CDR1 and CDR2 (germline): KGHSH, LQKENI. The CDR3 spans 13 residues. Full variable domain (rest looked up from reference TRBV18 and TRBJ1-1): NAGVMQNPRHLVRRRGQEARLRCSPMKGHSHVYWYRQLPEEGLKFMVYLQKENIIDESGMPKERFSAEFPKEGPSILRIQQVVRGDSAAYFCASSRWGNTEAFFGQGTRLTVV.

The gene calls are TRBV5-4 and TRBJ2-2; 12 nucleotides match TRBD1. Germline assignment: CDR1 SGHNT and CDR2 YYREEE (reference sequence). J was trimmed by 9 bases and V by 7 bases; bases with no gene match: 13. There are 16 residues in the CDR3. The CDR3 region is CASRSGGTGGPRELFF. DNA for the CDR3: TGTGCCAGCCGAAGTGGGGGGACAGGGGGCCCCCGGGAGCTGTTTTTT.

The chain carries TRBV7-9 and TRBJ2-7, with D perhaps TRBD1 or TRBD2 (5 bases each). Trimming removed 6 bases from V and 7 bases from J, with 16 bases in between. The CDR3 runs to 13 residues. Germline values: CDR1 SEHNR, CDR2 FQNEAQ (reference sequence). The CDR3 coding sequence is TGTGCCAGCAGGAAGCCAGGGACGGTGGAGCAGTACTTC. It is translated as CASRKPGTVEQYF.

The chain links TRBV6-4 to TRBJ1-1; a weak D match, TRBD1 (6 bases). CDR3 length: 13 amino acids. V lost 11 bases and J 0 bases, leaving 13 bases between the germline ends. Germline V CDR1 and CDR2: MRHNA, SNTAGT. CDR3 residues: CAGRNRVNTEAFF. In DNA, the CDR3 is TGTGCCGGCCGGAACAGGGTGAACACTGAAGCTTTCTTT.

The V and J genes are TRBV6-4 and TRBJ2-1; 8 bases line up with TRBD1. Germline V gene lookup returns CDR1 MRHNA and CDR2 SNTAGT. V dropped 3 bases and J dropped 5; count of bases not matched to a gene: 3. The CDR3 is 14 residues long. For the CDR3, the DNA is TGTGCCAGCAGTGAGACAGGGGCCCACAATGAGCAGTTCTTC. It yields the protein CASSETGAHNEQFF.

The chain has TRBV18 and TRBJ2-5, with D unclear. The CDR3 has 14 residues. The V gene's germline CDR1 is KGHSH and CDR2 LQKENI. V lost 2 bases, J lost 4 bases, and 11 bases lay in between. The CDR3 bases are TGTGCCAGCTCACCAATGATAGCCGGAGAGACCCAGTACTTC. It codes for CASSPMIAGETQYF.

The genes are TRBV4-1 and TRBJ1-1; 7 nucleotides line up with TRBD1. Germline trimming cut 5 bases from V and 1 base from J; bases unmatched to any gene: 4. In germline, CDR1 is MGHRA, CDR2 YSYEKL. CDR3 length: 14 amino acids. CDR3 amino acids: CASSWGQRNTEAFF. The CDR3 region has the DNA TGCGCCAGCAGCTGGGGACAGAGGAACACTGAAGCTTTCTTT.

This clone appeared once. This chain's CDR3 is CSVWDSGYGYTF. As DNA, the CDR3 is TGCAGCGTGTGGGACAGTGGGTATGGCTACACCTTC. The chain is built from TRBV29-1 and TRBJ1-2; 7 nucleotides match TRBD1. The germline gives CDR1 SQVTM, CDR2 ANQGSEA. The CDR3 has 12 amino acids. Germline trimming cut 6 bases from V and 5 bases from J; bases unmatched to any gene: 6. Variable domain in full (rest from reference TRBV29-1 and TRBJ1-2): SAVISQKPSRDICQRGTSLTIQCQVDSQVTMMFWYRQQPGQSLTLIATANQGSEATYESGFVIDKFPISRPNLTFSTLTVSNMSPEDSSIYLCSVWDSGYGYTFGSGTRLTVV.

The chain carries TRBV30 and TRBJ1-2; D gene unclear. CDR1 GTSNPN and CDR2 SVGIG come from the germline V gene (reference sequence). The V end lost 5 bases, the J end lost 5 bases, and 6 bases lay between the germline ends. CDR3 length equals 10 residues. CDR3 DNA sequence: TGTGCCTGGGGCCTTTATGGCTACACCTTC. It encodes CAWGLYGYTF.

The DNA of the CDR3 is TGTGCCAGCAGTCCTGGACGGCACTATGGCTACACCTTC. Its protein product is CASSPGRHYGYTF. The rearrangement joins TRBV7-9 to TRBJ1-2; D is unresolved. The V end lost 6 bases, the J end lost 3 bases, and 11 bases lay between the germline ends. The CDR3 totals 13 residues. Germline V CDR1 and CDR2: SEHNR, FQNEAQ (reference sequence).

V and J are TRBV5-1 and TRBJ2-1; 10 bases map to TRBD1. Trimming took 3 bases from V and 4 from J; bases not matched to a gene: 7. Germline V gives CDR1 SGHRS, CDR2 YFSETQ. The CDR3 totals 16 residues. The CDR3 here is CASSYGSGQGYNEQFF. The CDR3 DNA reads TGCGCCAGCAGCTATGGTTCGGGACAGGGGTACAATGAGCAGTTCTTC.

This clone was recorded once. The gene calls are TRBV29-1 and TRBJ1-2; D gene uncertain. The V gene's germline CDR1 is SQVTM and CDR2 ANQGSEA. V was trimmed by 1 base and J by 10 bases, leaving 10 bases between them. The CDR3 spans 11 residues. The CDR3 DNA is TGCAGCGTTGAAGGGGGATCCTACTACACCTTC. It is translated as CSVEGGSYYTF.

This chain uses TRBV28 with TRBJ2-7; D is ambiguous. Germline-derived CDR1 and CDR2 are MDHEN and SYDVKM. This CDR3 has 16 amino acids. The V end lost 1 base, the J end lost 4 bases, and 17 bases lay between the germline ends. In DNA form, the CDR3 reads TGTGCCAGCAGTTTATCACATTGGGGTTTGGGGTACGAGCAGTACTTC. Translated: CASSLSHWGLGYEQYF.

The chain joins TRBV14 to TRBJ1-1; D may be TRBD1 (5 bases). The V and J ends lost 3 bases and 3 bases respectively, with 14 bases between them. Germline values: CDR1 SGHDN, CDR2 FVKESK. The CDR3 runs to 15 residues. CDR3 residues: CASSQGLQRHTEAFF. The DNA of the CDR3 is TGTGCCAGCAGCCAGGGACTTCAGCGGCACACTGAAGCTTTCTTT.

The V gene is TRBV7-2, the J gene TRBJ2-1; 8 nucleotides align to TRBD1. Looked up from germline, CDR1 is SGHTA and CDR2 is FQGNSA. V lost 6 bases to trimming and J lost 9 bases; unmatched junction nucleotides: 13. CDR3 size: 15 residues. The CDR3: CASSGTGGYIGEQFF. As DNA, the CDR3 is TGTGCCAGCAGTGGTACAGGGGGGTACATCGGTGAGCAGTTCTTC.

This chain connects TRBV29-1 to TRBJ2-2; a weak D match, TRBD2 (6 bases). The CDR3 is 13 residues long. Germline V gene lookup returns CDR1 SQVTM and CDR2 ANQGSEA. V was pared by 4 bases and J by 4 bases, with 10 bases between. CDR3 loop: CSVGEDSTGELFF. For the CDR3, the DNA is TGCAGCGTTGGGGAGGATTCCACCGGGGAGCTGTTTTTT.